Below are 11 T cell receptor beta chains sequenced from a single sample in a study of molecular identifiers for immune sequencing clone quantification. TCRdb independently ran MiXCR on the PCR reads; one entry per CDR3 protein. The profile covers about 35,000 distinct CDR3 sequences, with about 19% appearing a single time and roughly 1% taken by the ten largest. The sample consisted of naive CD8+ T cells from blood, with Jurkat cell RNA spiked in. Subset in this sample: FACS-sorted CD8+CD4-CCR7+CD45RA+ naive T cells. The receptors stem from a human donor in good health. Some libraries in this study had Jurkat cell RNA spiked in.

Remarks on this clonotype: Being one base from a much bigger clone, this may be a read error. DNA for the CDR3: TGCGCCCACTCTAGCGGGAAGACAGATACGCGGTATTTT. It encodes CAHSSGKTDTRYF. The chain has TRBV10-2 and TRBJ2-3, with 9 bases fitting TRBD2. Germline values: CDR1 WSHSY, CDR2 SAAADI. This CDR3 has 13 residues.

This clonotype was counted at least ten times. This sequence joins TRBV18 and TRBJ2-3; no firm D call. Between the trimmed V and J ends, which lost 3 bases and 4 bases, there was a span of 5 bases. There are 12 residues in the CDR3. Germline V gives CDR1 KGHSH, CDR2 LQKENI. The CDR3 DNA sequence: TGTGCCAGCTCACCGTACCCAGATACGCAGTATTTT. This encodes CASSPYPDTQYF.

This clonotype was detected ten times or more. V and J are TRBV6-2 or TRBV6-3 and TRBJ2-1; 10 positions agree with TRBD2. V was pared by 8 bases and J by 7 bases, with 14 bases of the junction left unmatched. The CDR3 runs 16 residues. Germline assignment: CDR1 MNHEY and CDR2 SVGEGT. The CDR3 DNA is TGTGCCAGCGTTCTGACTACTAGCGGGGCGGGGAATGAGCAGTTCTTC. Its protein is CASVLTTSGAGNEQFF.

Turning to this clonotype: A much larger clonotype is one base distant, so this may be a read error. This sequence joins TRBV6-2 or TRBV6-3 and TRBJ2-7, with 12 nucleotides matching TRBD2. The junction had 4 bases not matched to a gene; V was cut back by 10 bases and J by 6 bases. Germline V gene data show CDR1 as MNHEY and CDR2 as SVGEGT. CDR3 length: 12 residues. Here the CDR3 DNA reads TGTGCCACGACTAGCGGGAGTTGCGAGCAGTACTTC. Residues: CATTSGSCEQYF.

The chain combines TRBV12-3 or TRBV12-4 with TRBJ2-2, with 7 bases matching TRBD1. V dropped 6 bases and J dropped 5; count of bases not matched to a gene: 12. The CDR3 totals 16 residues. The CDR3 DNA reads TGTGCCAGCAGCCATTTATGGACAGGTGGGACCGGGGAGCTGTTTTTT. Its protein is CASSHLWTGGTGELFF.

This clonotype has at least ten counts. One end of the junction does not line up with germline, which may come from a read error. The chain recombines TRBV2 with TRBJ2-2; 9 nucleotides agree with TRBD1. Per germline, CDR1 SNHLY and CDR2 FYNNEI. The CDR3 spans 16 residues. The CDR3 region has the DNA TGTGCCAGCACTGAATGGGACAGGGTACACACCGGGGAGCTGTTTTTT. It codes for CASTEWDRVHTGELFF. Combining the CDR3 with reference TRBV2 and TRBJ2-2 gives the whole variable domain EPEVTQTPSHQVTQMGQEVILRCVPISNHLYFYWYRQILGQKVEFLVSFYNNEISEKSEIFDDQFSVERPDGSNFTLKIRSTKLEDSAMYFCASTEWDRVHTGELFFGEGSRLTVL.

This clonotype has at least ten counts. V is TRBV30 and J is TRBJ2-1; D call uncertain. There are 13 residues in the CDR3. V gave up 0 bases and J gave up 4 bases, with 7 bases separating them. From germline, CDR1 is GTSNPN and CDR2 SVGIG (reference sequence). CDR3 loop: CAWSVGPYNEQFF. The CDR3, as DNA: TGTGCCTGGAGTGTTGGCCCTTACAATGAGCAGTTCTTC. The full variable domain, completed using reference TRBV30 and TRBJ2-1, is SQTIHQWPATLVQPVGSPLSLECTVEGTSNPNLYWYRQAAGRGLQLLFYSVGIGQISSEVPQNLSASRPQDRQFILSSKKLLLSDSGFYLCAWSVGPYNEQFFGPGTRLTVL.

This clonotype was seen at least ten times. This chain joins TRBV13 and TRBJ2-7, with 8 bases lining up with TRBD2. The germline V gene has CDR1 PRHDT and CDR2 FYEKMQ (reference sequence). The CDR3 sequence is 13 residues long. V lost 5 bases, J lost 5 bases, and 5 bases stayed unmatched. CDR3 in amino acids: CASSVGGLDEQYF. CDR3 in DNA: TGTGCCAGCAGCGTGGGGGGACTAGACGAGCAGTACTTC. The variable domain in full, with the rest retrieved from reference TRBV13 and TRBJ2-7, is AAGVIQSPRHLIKEKRETATLKCYPIPRHDTVYWYQQGPGQDPQFLISFYEKMQSDKGSIPDRFSAQQFSDYHSELNMSSLELGDSALYFCASSVGGLDEQYFGPGTRLTVT.

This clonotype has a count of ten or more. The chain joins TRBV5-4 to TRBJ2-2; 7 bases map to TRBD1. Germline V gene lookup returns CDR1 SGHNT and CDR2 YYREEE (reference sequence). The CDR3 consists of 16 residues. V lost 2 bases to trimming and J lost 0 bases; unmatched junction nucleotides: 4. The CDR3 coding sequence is TGTGCCAGCAGCTTCCCGGACAGGACGAACACCGGGGAGCTGTTTTTT. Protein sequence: CASSFPDRTNTGELFF.

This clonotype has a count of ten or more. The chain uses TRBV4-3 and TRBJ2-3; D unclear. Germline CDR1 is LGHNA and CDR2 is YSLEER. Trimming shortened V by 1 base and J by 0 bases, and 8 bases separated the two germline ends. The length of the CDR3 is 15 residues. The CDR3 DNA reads TGCGCCAGCAGCCAAGCGGTACCTAGCACAGATACGCAGTATTTT. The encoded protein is CASSQAVPSTDTQYF.

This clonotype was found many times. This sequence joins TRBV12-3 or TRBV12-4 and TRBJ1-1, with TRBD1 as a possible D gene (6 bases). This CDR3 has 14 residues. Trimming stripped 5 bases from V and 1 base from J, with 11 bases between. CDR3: CASSPRTENTEAFF. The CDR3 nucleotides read TGTGCCAGCAGTCCACGGACAGAGAACACTGAAGCTTTCTTT.